This TCR beta chain was retrieved from a study of T-cell reconstitution after alpha-beta-depleted transplantation in children. Study outcomes and limitations: A year post-transplant, T-cell counts and diversity derived mostly from newly produced T cells. Approximately two months post-transplant, alpha-beta T cells reportedly originated from several hundred expanded graft clones. In some patients, recipient T cells and intrathymic progenitors surviving conditioning explained high day-60 diversity.

As it was prepared, the TCRbeta library received unique molecular identifiers. TCRdb analysed the PCR reads with MiXCR anew, one entry per CDR3 protein. The data contain about 200,000 distinct CDR3 sequences, around 7% of them singletons. This clonotype was picked up many times. Its antigen is still unknown. The origin of this receptor is a boy younger than 10 with acute lymphoblastic leukemia, due to receive a stem cell transplant. The sequencing here drew on PBMCs, taken before TCRalphabeta/CD19-depleted stem cell transplant.

CDR3 amino acids: CASGTPYEQYF. The CDR3, as DNA: TGTGCCAGCGGGACACCGTACGAGCAGTACTTC. This rearrangement joins TRBV3-1 to TRBJ2-7; D might be TRBD1 (6 bases). Deletions cut 8 bases from V and 4 bases from J, with 9 bases between. The germline CDR1 and CDR2 sequences are LGHDT and YNNKEL (reference sequence). The CDR3 is 11 residues long.